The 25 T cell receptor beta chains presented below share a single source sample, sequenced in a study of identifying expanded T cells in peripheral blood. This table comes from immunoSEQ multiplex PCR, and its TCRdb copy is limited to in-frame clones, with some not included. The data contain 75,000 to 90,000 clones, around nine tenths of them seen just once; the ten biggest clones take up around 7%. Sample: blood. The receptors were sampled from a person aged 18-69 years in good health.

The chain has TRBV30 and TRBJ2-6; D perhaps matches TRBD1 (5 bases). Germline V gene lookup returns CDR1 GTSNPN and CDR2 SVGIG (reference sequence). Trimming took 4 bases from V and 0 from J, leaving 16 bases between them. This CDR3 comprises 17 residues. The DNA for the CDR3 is TGTGCCTGGACCCTCGACAGAACCAACTCTGGGGCCAACGTCCTGACTTTC. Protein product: CAWTLDRTNSGANVLTF. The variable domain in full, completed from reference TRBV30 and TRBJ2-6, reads SQTIHQWPATLVQPVGSPLSLECTVEGTSNPNLYWYRQAAGRGLQLLFYSVGIGQISSEVPQNLSASRPQDRQFILSSKKLLLSDSGFYLCAWTLDRTNSGANVLTFGAGSRLTVL.

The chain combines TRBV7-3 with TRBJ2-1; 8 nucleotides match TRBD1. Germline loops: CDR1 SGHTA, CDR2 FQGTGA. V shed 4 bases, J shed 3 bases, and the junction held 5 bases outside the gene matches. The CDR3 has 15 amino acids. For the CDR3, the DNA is TGTGCCAGCAGCTATTCACAGGGGGTCTACAATGAGCAGTTCTTC. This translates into CASSYSQGVYNEQFF. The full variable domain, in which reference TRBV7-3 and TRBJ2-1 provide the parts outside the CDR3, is GAGVSQTPSNKVTEKGKYVELRCDPISGHTALYWYRQSLGQGPEFLIYFQGTGAADDSGLPNDRFFAVRPEGSVSTLKIQRTERGDSAVYLCASSYSQGVYNEQFFGPGTRLTVL.

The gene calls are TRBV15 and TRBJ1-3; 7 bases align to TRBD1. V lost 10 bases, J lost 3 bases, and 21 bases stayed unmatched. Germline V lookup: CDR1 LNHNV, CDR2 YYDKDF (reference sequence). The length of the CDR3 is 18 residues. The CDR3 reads CANSDPRGQLVYGNTIYF. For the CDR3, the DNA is TGTGCCAATTCAGACCCGAGGGGACAGTTAGTCTATGGAAACACCATATATTTT.

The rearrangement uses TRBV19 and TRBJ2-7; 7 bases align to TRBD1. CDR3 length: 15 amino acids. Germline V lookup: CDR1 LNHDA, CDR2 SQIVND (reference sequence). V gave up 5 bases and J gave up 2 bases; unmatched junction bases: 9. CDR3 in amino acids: CASSSDTGAPYEQYF. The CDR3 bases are TGTGCCAGTAGTTCCGACACAGGGGCGCCCTACGAGCAGTACTTC.

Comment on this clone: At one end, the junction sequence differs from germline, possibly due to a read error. The CDR3 here is CASSIPGGEQYF. The CDR3 DNA follows: TGTGCCAGCAGTATCCCAGGGGGCGAGCAGTACTTC. The chain couples TRBV10-3 to TRBJ2-7; TRBD1 aligns across 7 bases. The CDR3 contains 12 residues. Germline values: CDR1 ENHRY, CDR2 SYGVKD.

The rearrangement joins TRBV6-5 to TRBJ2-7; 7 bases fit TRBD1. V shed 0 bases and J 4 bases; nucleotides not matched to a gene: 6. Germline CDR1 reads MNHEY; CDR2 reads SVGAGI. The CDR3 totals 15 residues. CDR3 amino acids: CASSYSPRQGYEQYF. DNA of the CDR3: TGTGCCAGCAGTTACTCCCCGAGACAGGGTTACGAGCAGTACTTC.

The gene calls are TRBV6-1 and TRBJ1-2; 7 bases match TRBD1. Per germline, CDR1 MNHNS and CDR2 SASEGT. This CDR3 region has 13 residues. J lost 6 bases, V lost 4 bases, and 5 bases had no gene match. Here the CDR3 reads CASSGGQGDGYTF. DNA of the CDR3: TGTGCCAGCAGTGGGGGGCAGGGGGATGGCTACACCTTC.

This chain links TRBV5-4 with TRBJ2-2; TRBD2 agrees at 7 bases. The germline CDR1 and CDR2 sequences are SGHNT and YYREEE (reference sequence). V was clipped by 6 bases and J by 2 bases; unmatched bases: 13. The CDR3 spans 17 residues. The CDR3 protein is CASTPGLLATNTGELFF. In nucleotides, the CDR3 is TGTGCCAGCACCCCAGGGTTACTAGCGACTAACACCGGGGAGCTGTTTTTT.

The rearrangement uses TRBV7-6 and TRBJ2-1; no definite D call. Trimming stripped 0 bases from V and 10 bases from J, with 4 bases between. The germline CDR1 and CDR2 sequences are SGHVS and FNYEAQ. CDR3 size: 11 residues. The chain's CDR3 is CASSLAIEQFF. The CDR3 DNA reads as TGTGCCAGCAGCTTAGCGATAGAGCAGTTCTTC.

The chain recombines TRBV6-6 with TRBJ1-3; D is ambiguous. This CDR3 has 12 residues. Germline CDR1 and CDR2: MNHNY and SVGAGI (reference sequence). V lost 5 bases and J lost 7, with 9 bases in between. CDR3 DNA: TGTGCCAGCAGTCAGATCCCGAACACCATATATTTT. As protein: CASSQIPNTIYF.

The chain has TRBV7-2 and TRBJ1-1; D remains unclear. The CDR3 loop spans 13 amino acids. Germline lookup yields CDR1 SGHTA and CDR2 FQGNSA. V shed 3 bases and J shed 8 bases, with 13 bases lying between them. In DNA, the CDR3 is TGTGCCAGCAGCTTGAGGTTACTTCCCGAAGCTTTCTTT. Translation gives CASSLRLLPEAFF.

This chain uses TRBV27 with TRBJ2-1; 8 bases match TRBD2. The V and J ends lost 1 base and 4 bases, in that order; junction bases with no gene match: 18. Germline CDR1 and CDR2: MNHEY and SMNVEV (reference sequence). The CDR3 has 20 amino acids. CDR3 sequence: CASSLWIPGGGQSYYNEQFF. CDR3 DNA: TGTGCCAGCAGTTTATGGATCCCCGGGGGGGGGCAAAGTTATTACAATGAGCAGTTCTTC.

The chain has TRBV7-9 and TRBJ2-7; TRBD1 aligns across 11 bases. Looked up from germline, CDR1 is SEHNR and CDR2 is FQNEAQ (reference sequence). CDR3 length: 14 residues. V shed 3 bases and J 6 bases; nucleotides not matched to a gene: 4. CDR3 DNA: TGTGCCAGCAGCTTCAGAGGGACAGGGGGCGAGCAGTACTTC. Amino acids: CASSFRGTGGEQYF.

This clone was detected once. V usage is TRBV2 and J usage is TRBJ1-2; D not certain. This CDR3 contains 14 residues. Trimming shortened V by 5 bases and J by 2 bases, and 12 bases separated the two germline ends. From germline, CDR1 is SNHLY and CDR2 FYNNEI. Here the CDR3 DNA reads TGTGCCAGCAGTCCCCTTACTCGGAACTATGGCTACACCTTC. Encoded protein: CASSPLTRNYGYTF.

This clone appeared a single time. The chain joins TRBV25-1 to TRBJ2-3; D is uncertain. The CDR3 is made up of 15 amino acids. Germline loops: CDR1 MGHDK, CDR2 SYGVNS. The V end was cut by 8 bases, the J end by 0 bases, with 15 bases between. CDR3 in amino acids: CASVIPGPSTDTQYF. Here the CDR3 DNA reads TGTGCCAGCGTTATACCGGGCCCTAGCACAGATACGCAGTATTTT.

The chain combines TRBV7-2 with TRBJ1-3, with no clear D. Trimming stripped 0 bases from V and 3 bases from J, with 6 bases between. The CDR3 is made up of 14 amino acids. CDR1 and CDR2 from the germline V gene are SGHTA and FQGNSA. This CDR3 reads CASSLAVLGNTIYF. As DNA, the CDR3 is TGTGCCAGCAGCTTAGCAGTTCTTGGAAACACCATATATTTT. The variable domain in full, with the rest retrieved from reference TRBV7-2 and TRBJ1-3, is GAGVSQSPSNKVTEKGKDVELRCDPISGHTALYWYRQSLGQGLEFLIYFQGNSAPDKSGLPSDRFSAERTGGSVSTLTIQRTQQEDSAVYLCASSLAVLGNTIYFGEGSWLTVV.

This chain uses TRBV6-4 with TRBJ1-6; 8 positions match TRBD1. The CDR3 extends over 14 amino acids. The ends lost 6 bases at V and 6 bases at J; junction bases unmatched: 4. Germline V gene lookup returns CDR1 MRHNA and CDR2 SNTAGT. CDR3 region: CASRQGAGNSPLHF. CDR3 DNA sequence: TGTGCCAGCAGGCAGGGGGCAGGTAATTCACCCCTCCACTTT.

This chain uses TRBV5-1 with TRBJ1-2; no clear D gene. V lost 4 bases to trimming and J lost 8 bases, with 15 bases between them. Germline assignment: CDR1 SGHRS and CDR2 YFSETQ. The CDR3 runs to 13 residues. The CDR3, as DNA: TGCGCCAGCAGCGTTGGGGAAAAGGGCGGCTACACCTTC. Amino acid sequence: CASSVGEKGGYTF.

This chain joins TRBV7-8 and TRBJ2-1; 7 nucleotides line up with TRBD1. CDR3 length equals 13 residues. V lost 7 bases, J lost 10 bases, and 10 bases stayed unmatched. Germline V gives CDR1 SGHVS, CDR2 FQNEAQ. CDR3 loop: CASIGDSGGEQFF. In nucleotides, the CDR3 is TGTGCCAGCATCGGGGACAGTGGGGGCGAGCAGTTCTTC. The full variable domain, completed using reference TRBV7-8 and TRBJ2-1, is GAGVSQSPRYKVAKRGQDVALRCDPISGHVSLFWYQQALGQGPEFLTYFQNEAQLDKSGLPSDRFFAERPEGSVSTLKIQRTQQEDSAVYLCASIGDSGGEQFFGPGTRLTVL.

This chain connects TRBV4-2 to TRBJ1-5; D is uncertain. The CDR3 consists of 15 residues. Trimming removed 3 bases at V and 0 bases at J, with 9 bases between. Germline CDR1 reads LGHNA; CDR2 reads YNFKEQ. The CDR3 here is CASSHKQDSNQPQHF. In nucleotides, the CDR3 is TGTGCCAGCAGCCATAAACAAGATAGCAATCAGCCCCAGCATTTT.

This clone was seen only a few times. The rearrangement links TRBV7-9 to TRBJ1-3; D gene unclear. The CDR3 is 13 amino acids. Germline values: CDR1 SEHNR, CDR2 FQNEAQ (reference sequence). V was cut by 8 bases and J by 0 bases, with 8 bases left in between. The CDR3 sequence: CASARSSGNTIYF. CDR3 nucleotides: TGTGCCAGCGCGCGGTCCTCTGGAAACACCATATATTTT.

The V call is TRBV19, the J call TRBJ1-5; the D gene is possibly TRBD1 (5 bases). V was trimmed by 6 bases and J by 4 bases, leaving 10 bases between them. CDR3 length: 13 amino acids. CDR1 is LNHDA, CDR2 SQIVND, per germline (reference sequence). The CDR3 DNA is TGTGCCAGTAGGGGACGGATAAATCAGCCCCAGCATTTT. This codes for CASRGRINQPQHF.

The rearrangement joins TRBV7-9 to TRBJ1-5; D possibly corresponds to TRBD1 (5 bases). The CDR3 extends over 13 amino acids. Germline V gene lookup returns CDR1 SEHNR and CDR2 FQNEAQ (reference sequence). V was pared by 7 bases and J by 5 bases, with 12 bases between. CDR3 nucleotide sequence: TGTGCCAGCAATAGAGGGGCTCATCAGCCCCAGCATTTT. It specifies CASNRGAHQPQHF.

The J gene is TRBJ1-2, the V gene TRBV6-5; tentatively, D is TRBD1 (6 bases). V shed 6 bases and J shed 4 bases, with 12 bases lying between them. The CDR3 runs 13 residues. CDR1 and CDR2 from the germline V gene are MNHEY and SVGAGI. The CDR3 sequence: CASSRDKVYGYTF. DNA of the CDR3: TGTGCCAGCAGCCGGGACAAAGTCTATGGCTACACCTTC.

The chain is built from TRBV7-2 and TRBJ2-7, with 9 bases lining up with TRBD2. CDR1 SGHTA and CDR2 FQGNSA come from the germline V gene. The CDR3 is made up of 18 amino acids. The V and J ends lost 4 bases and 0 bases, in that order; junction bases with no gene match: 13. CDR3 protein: CASSSISGGTTPSYEQYF. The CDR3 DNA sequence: TGTGCCAGCAGCTCAATAAGCGGGGGGACCACCCCCTCCTACGAGCAGTACTTC.